Below are 5 T cell receptor beta chains sequenced from a single sample in a study of blood T cell repertoires in COVID-19. Sequencing used immunoSEQ multiplex PCR; TCRdb keeps in-frame clones, though not all of them. Here the sample spans around 190,000 clones, about nine tenths being singletons. Sequencing used peripheral blood. The receptors stem from a man between 25 and 39 years old with acute or convalescent COVID-19.

The chain combines TRBV9 with TRBJ1-1, with 10 bases matching TRBD1. CDR1 SGDLS and CDR2 YYNGEE come from the germline V gene. With V trimmed by 4 bases and J by 5 bases, 5 bases remained unmatched. The CDR3 totals 14 residues. The CDR3 loop reads CASSNTGQGTEAFF. The CDR3 nucleotides are TGTGCCAGCAGCAACACGGGACAGGGGACTGAAGCTTTCTTT.

The chain carries TRBV28 and TRBJ1-3; D remains ambiguous. Germline V gene lookup returns CDR1 MDHEN and CDR2 SYDVKM. The CDR3 totals 12 residues. With 6 bases removed from V and 8 bases from J, the gap between germline ends came to 11 bases. The CDR3 loop reads CASRTTADTIYF. CDR3 coding DNA: TGTGCCAGCAGAACCACCGCAGACACCATATATTTT.

V gene TRBV6-2 or TRBV6-3 combines with J gene TRBJ2-5; 7 bases fit TRBD1. Germline CDR1 and CDR2: MNHEY and SVGEGT. J lost 3 bases, V lost 0 bases, and 4 bases had no gene match. The CDR3 length is 15 residues. CDR3 residues: CASSYSGGSEETQYF. CDR3 in DNA: TGTGCCAGCAGTTACTCAGGGGGCAGCGAAGAGACCCAGTACTTC.

The chain links TRBV18 to TRBJ1-3; D remains ambiguous. Trimming took off 6 bases at V and 2 bases at J, with 17 bases between the two ends. Germline CDR1 is KGHSH and CDR2 is LQKENI. This CDR3 spans 16 amino acids. For the CDR3, the DNA is TGTGCCAGCTCCCGCGATACCCCAGGCCCTGGAAACACCATATATTTT. Its translation: CASSRDTPGPGNTIYF.

This clone has a single count. The V call is TRBV9, the J call TRBJ1-3; D is undetermined. The CDR3 is 15 residues long. The V and J ends lost 0 bases and 3 bases respectively, with 10 bases between them. Looked up from germline, CDR1 is SGDLS and CDR2 is YYNGEE. CDR3 sequence: CASSVAEGRGNTIYF. The CDR3 bases are TGTGCCAGCAGCGTAGCTGAGGGTCGTGGAAACACCATATATTTT.